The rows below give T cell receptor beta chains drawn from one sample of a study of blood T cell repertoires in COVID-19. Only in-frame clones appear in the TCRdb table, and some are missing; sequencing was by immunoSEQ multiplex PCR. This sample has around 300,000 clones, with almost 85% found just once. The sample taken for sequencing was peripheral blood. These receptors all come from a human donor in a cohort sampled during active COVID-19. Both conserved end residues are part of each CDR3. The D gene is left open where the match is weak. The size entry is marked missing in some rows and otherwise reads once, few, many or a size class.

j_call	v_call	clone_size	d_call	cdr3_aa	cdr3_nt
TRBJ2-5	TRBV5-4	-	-	CASSLLTGSNKETQYF	TGTGCCAGCAGCTTGTTAACAGGTTCGAATAAGGAGACCCAGTACTTC
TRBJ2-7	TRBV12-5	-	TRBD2	CASGLPSGGAYEQYF	TGTGCTAGTGGTTTGCCTAGCGGGGGGGCCTACGAGCAGTACTTC
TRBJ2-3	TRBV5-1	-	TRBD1	CASSLGGLTDTQYF	TGCGCCAGCAGCTTAGGGGGCCTGACAGATACGCAGTATTTT
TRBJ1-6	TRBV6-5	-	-	CASSYSYNSPLHF	TGTGCCAGCAGTTATTCGTATAATTCACCCCTCCACTTT
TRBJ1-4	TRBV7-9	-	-	CASSLAGGDEKLFF	TGTGCCAGCAGCTTAGCGGGAGGGGATGAAAAACTGTTTTTT
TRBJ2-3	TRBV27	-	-	CASSLEHEDGNTQYF	TGTGCCAGCAGTTTAGAACATGAGGATGGAAATACGCAGTATTTT
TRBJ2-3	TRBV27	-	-	CASSLWAGRPDTQYF	TGTGCCAGCAGTTTATGGGCGGGGCGGCCAGATACGCAGTATTTT
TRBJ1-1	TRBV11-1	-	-	CASSNIKQDSEAFF	TGTGCCAGCAGTAATATAAAACAGGATTCTGAAGCTTTCTTT
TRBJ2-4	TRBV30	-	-	CASTWTADQNIQYF	TGTGCCTCCACTTGGACAGCCGATCAAAACATTCAGTACTTC
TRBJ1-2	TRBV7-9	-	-	CASSLAANYGYTF	TGTGCCAGCAGCTTAGCGGCAAACTATGGCTACACCTTC
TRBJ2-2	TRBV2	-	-	CASSGDTYRNTGELFF	TGTGCCAGCAGTGGCGACACGTACAGAAACACCGGGGAGCTGTTTTTT
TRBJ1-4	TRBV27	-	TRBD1	CASSLSTATRQGLNEKLFF	TGTGCCAGCAGTTTATCGACCGCGACCAGACAGGGGTTGAATGAAAAACTGTTTTTT
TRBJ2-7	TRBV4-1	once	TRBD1	CASSQGGQGVYEQYF	TGCGCCAGCAGCCAAGGGGGACAGGGGGTGTACGAGCAGTACTTC
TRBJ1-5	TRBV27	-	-	CASSLEGVFNQPQHF	TGTGCCAGCAGTTTAGAGGGCGTGTTCAATCAGCCCCAGCATTTT
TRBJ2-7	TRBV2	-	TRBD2	CASSERSGGAYEQYF	TGTGCCAGCAGTGAAAGGAGCGGGGGTGCCTACGAGCAGTACTTC
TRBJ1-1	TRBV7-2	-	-	CASSLTVYEAFF	TGTGCCAGCAGCTTAACGGTTTATGAAGCTTTCTTT
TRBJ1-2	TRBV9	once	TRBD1	CASSVEGTGGYGYTF	TGTGCCAGCAGCGTGGAAGGGACAGGGGGCTATGGCTACACCTTC
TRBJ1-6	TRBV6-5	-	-	CASRAGQPNSPLHF	TGTGCCAGCAGGGCTGGACAGCCAAATTCACCCCTCCACTTT
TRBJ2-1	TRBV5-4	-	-	CASSRAPKESYNEQFF	TGTGCCAGCAGCCGTGCCCCAAAAGAGTCCTACAATGAGCAGTTCTTC
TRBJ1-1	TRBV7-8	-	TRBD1	CASSSRTGSTEAFF	TGTGCCAGCAGCTCGAGGACAGGGAGCACTGAAGCTTTCTTT
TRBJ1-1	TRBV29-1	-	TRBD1	CSVGQGATEAFF	TGCAGCGTTGGACAGGGGGCGACTGAAGCTTTCTTT
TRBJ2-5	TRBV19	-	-	CASRGQGKETQYF	TGTGCCAGTAGGGGTCAGGGGAAAGAGACCCAGTACTTC
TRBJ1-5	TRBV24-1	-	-	CATSLSGRNQPQHF	TGTGCCACCAGTTTGTCGGGGAGGAATCAGCCCCAGCATTTT
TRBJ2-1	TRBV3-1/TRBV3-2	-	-	CASRLSGNEQFF	TGTGCCAGCAGGCTCAGTGGTAATGAGCAGTTCTTC
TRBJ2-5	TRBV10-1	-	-	CASSESFGGKQETQYF	TGCGCCAGCAGTGAGTCGTTCGGCGGCAAGCAGGAGACCCAGTACTTC